Below, 13 T cell receptor beta chains from the same sample are listed, as sequenced in a study of cytomegalovirus exposure and HLA in healthy donors. Use of 60 Vbeta and 13 Jbeta primers characterized the PCR. Profiled with immunoSEQ multiplex PCR; TCRdb holds only in-frame clones, not every one. The data contain approximately 100,000 clones, around 60% of them singletons. Sequencing used PBMCs. These receptors were collected from a man between 25 and 39 years old in good health and CMV-seropositive.

This chain connects TRBV15 to TRBJ2-3, with 11 bases fitting TRBD2. With 0 bases clipped from V and 3 bases from J, the junction kept 17 bases outside the gene matches. Germline V gene sequence: CDR1 LNHNV, CDR2 YYDKDF (reference sequence). The CDR3 runs 21 residues. The CDR3 sequence: CATSRDYGSGGVARDTDTQYF. In nucleotides, the CDR3 is TGTGCCACCAGCAGAGATTATGGTAGCGGGGGGGTGGCCCGGGATACAGATACGCAGTATTTT. Complete variable domain (other parts from reference TRBV15 and TRBJ2-3): DAMVIQNPRYQVTQFGKPVTLSCSQTLNHNVMYWYQQKSSQAPKLLFHYYDKDFNNEADTPDNFQSRRPNTSFCFLDIRSPGLGDTAMYLCATSRDYGSGGVARDTDTQYFGPGTRLTVL.

The chain combines TRBV9 with TRBJ2-2; D perhaps matches TRBD1 (6 bases). V was shortened by 4 bases and J by 1 base, with 8 bases between the two germline ends. CDR1 is SGDLS, CDR2 YYNGEE, per germline. CDR3 length equals 14 residues. The chain's CDR3 is CASSPTGNTGELFF. In DNA, the CDR3 is TGTGCCAGCAGCCCGACAGGGAACACCGGGGAGCTGTTTTTT.

The V call is TRBV27, the J call TRBJ2-1, with 10 bases fitting TRBD2. Germline-derived CDR1 and CDR2 are MNHEY and SMNVEV (reference sequence). The CDR3 extends over 15 amino acids. V lost 6 bases to trimming and J lost 7 bases; unmatched junction nucleotides: 9. CDR3 DNA: TGTGCCAGCAGCATAGGTAGCGGGGGGCAGAATGAGCAGTTCTTC. Its protein product is CASSIGSGGQNEQFF.

The chain links TRBV5-6 to TRBJ2-7, with D uncertain. This CDR3 has 13 amino acids. Deletions cut 2 bases from V and 1 base from J, with 7 bases between. Per the germline V gene, CDR1 is SGHDT and CDR2 is YYEEEE. Here the CDR3 DNA reads TGTGCCAGCAGCTTTGCAGATTCCTACGAGCAGTACTTC. It encodes CASSFADSYEQYF.

Note on this clone: At the DNA level, this CDR3 is encoded by other sequences in the same sample as well. The chain is built from TRBV18 and TRBJ2-7; 8 bases are a match to TRBD1. The V segment lost 3 bases and the J segment 2 bases; nucleotides outside the gene matches: 3. The CDR3 is 14 residues long. Germline loops: CDR1 KGHSH, CDR2 LQKENI. CDR3: CASSPGTGTYEQYF. The CDR3 DNA reads as TGTGCCAGCTCACCGGGGACAGGCACCTACGAGCAGTACTTC.

CDR3 in DNA: TGTGCCTGGCAGCACAGCACTGAAGCTTTCTTT. Its translation is CAWQHSTEAFF. The gene calls are TRBV30 and TRBJ1-1; D call uncertain. Germline V lookup: CDR1 GTSNPN, CDR2 SVGIG (reference sequence). There are 11 residues in the CDR3. V gave up 5 bases and J gave up 4 bases, with 8 bases separating them.

The chain links TRBV5-1 to TRBJ1-6; TRBD1 agrees at 12 bases. The CDR3 has 15 residues. Trimming at V came to 0 bases and at J to 10 bases, leaving 2 bases not matched to a gene. CDR1 and CDR2 from the germline V gene are SGHRS and YFSETQ. The CDR3 sequence is CASSLGDRGLSPLHF. The CDR3 DNA reads TGCGCCAGCAGCTTGGGGGACAGGGGGCTGTCACCCCTCCACTTT.

This chain uses TRBV6-5 with TRBJ2-7; 8 bases are a match to TRBD1. Germline CDR1 is MNHEY and CDR2 is SVGAGI. CDR3 size: 14 residues. Trimming cost V 6 bases and J 2 bases; bases outside gene matches: 6. Here the CDR3 reads CASREGQATYEQYF. CDR3 DNA sequence: TGTGCCAGCAGGGAGGGACAGGCGACCTACGAGCAGTACTTC.

This chain connects TRBV9 to TRBJ2-3; the D gene is possibly TRBD1 (5 bases). This CDR3 is built from 17 residues. The V gene's germline CDR1 is SGDLS and CDR2 YYNGEE. The germline V and J ends were trimmed by 0 bases and 2 bases, with 16 bases remaining between them. CDR3 protein: CASSVVGIGEITDTQYF. The DNA for the CDR3 is TGTGCCAGCAGCGTAGTTGGGATAGGGGAAATCACAGATACGCAGTATTTT.

V is TRBV6-6 and J is TRBJ2-7; D is perhaps TRBD1 (5 bases). The CDR3 is made up of 13 amino acids. Germline V gene lookup returns CDR1 MNHNY and CDR2 SVGAGI (reference sequence). V lost 9 bases, J lost 3 bases, and 15 bases lay in between. The chain's CDR3 is CASETEPFYEQYF. For the CDR3, the DNA is TGTGCCAGTGAGACAGAGCCCTTCTACGAGCAGTACTTC.

V is TRBV6-1 and J is TRBJ2-4; TRBD1 is a possible D gene (6 bases). Germline CDR1 and CDR2: MNHNS and SASEGT. V lost 6 bases and J 9 bases, leaving 15 bases between the germline ends. The CDR3 contains 13 residues. This chain's CDR3 is CASRTLQGTIQYF. The CDR3 DNA sequence: TGTGCCAGCAGGACGCTACAGGGCACCATTCAGTACTTC.

The V gene is TRBV2, the J gene TRBJ1-2; TRBD1 is a possible D gene (6 bases). The V and J ends lost 6 bases and 7 bases respectively, with 18 bases between them. Germline CDR1 and CDR2: SNHLY and FYNNEI. This CDR3 spans 14 amino acids. The CDR3 spells CASRRTGPEGGYTF. In nucleotides, the CDR3 is TGTGCCAGCAGACGAACAGGGCCCGAGGGTGGCTACACCTTC.

About this clone itself: The sample carries other DNA sequences with the same CDR3. V and J are TRBV11-2 and TRBJ2-7; 7 nucleotides agree with TRBD1. Trimming at V came to 6 bases and at J to 3 bases, leaving 2 bases not matched to a gene. Germline CDR1 is SGHAT and CDR2 is FQNNGV. This CDR3 has 12 amino acids. The CDR3, as DNA: TGTGCCAGCAGTCGACAGGGCTACGAGCAGTACTTC. This codes for CASSRQGYEQYF.